Listed here are 2 T cell receptor beta chains from one sample, sequenced in a study of T cell repertoires in cytomegalovirus infection. One entry per CDR3 protein results from TCRdb running MiXCR on the reads. The data contain approximately 170,000 distinct CDR3 sequences, about 15% of them singletons. The material sequenced was PBMCs. These receptor sequences come from a human donor in good health (CMV status not recorded). Some clones in this sample may be carry-over from other donors' samples.

Ten or more counts support this clonotype. V and J are TRBV6-6 and TRBJ1-2; 7 nucleotides match TRBD1. The CDR3 spans 15 residues. Germline CDR1 and CDR2: MNHNY and SVGAGI (reference sequence). Losses at the gene ends were 6 bases for V and 4 bases for J; bases not matched to a gene: 11. The CDR3 here is CASRQTTGLLYGYTF. CDR3 nucleotide sequence: TGTGCCAGCAGACAGACGACAGGGTTACTCTATGGCTACACCTTC.

The chain is built from TRBV7-2 and TRBJ1-5; D not certain. This CDR3 is built from 13 residues. The V end was cut by 4 bases, the J end by 4 bases, with 8 bases between. The germline CDR1 and CDR2 sequences are SGHTA and FQGNSA. In nucleotides, the CDR3 is TGTGCCAGCAGCTGGGATAGGAATCAGCCCCAGCATTTT. Translating gives CASSWDRNQPQHF. Looking up the rest from reference TRBV7-2 and TRBJ1-5 gives the full variable domain: GAGVSQSPSNKVTEKGKDVELRCDPISGHTALYWYRQSLGQGLEFLIYFQGNSAPDKSGLPSDRFSAERTGGSVSTLTIQRTQQEDSAVYLCASSWDRNQPQHFGDGTRLSIL.